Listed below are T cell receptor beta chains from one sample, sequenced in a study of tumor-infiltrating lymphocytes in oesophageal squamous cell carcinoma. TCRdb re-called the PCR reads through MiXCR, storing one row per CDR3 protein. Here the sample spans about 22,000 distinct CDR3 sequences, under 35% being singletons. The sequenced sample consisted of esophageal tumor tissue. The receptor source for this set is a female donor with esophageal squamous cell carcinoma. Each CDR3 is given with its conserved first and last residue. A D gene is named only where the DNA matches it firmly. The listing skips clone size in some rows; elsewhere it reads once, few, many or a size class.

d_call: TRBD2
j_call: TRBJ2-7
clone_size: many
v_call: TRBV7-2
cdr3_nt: TGTGCCAGCAGCCAGGGACTAGCATACGAGCAGTACTTC
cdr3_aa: CASSQGLAYEQYF

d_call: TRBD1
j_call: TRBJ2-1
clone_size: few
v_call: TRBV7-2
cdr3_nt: TGTGCCAGCAGCTTAGCCTCGGACAGGGGGCGGGGTGAGCAGTTCTTC
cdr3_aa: CASSLASDRGRGEQFF

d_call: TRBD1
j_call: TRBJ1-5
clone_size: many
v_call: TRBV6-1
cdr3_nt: TGTGCCAGCAGTGAGAGACAGGGGCCCGCCAATCAGCCCCAGCATTTT
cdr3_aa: CASSERQGPANQPQHF

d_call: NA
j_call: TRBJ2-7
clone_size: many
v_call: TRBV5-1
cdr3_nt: TGCGCCAGCAGCACAGGCTACGAGCAGTACTTC
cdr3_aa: CASSTGYEQYF

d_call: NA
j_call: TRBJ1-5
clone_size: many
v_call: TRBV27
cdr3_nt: TGTGCCAGCAGTGACCGCGACGGCAATCAGCCCCAGCATTTT
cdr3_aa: CASSDRDGNQPQHF

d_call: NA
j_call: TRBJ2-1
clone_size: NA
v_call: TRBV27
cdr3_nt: TGTGCCAGCAGTTTACTGGGGGCTACCTACAATGAGCAGTTCTTC
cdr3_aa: CASSLLGATYNEQFF

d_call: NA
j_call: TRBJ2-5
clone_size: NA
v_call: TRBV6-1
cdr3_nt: TGTGCCAGCAGTGAAAGATTCCAGACCCAGTACTTC
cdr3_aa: CASSERFQTQYF

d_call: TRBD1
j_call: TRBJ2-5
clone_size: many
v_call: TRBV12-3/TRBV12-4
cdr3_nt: TGTGCCAGCAGTCCACTTGGACAGGGAAGAGGGACCCAGTACTTC
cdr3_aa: CASSPLGQGRGTQYF

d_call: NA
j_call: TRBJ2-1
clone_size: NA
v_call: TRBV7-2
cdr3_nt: TGTGCCAGCAGCTTAAGCAGGGAGCAGTTCTTC
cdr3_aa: CASSLSREQFF

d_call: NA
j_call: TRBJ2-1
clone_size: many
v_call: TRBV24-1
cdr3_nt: TGTGCCACCAGTGTAAGGGCCGACAATGAGCAGTTCTTC
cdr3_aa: CATSVRADNEQFF

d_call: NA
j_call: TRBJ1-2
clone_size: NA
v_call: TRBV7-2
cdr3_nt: TGTGCCAGCAGCTTAGAACCAGGGTCATCTGGCTACACCTTC
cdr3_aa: CASSLEPGSSGYTF

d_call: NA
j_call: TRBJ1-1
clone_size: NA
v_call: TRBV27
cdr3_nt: TGTGCCAGCAGTTTAAAGGGGACGCACACTGAAGCTTTCTTT
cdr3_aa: CASSLKGTHTEAFF

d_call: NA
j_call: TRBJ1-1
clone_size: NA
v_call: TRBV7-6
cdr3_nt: TGTGCCAGCAGCTCTCAGAACACTGAAGCTTTCTTT
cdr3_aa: CASSSQNTEAFF

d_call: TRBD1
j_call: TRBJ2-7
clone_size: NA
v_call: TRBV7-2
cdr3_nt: TGTGCCAGCAGCTCGGGACAGGGATTGGGCGAGCAGTACTTC
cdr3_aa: CASSSGQGLGEQYF

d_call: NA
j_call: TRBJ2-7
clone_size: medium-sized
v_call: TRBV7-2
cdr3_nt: TGTGCCAGCCAGGACTCCTACGAGCAGTACTTC
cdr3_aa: CASQDSYEQYF

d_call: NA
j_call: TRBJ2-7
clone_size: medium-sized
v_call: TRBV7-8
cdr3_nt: TGTGCCAGCAGCTTAGTCCACGGTGCCGAGCAGTACTTC
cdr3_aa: CASSLVHGAEQYF

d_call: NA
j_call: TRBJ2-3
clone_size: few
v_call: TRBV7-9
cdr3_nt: TGTGCCAGCAGCTTATTATTCCTCGGGGAGCTGTATTTT
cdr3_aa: CASSLLFLGELYF

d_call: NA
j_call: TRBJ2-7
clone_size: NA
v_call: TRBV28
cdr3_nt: TGTGCCAGCAGCTCCCTTGGGGCTAGCAGCGAGCAGTACTTC
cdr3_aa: CASSSLGASSEQYF

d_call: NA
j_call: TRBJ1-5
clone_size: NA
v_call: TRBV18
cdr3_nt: TGTGCCAGCTCAAGCGGGGGTAGCCAGCCCCAGCATTTT
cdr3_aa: CASSSGGSQPQHF

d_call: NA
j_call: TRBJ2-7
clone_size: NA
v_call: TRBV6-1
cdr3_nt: TGTGCCAGCAGGGACGACTCTGGGTGGGAGCAGTACTTC
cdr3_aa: CASRDDSGWEQYF

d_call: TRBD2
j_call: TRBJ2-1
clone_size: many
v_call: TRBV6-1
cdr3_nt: TGTGCCAGCAACTCTAGATCGGGACTAGCTTCCACGAATGAGCAGTTCTTC
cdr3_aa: CASNSRSGLASTNEQFF

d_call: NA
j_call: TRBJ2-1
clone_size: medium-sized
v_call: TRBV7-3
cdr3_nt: TGTGCCAGCAGCGCGGACTATTTCGGCAATGAGCAGTTCTTC
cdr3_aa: CASSADYFGNEQFF

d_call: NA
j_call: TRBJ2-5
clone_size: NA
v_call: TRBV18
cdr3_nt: TGTGCCAGCTCCCCCTCCGGGAGTCGCCAAGAGACCCAGTACTTC
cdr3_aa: CASSPSGSRQETQYF

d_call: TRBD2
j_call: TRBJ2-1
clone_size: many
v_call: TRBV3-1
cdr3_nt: TGTGCCAGCAGCCCGAGCGGGAGGAATGAGCAGTTCTTC
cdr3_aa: CASSPSGRNEQFF

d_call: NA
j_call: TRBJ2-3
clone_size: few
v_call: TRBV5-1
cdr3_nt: TGCGCCAGCAGCTTTAGCACAGATACGCAGTATTTT
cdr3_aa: CASSFSTDTQYF

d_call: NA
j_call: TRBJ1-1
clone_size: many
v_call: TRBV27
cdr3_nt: TGTGCCAGCAGTCCGGGGGTGAACACTGAAGCTTTCTTT
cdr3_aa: CASSPGVNTEAFF

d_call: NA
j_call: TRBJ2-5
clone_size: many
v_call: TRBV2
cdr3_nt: TGTGCCAGCAGGCCCACCGGGCTGGGGGAGACCCAGTACTTC
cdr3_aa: CASRPTGLGETQYF

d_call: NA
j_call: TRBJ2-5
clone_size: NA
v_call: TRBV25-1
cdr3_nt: TGTGCCAGCAGTGGGTTACCCCAAGAGACCCAGTACTTC
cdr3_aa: CASSGLPQETQYF

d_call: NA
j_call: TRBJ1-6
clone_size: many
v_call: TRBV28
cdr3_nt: TGTGCCAGCAGTTACCCTAGACAGTATAATTCACCCCTCCACTTT
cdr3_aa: CASSYPRQYNSPLHF

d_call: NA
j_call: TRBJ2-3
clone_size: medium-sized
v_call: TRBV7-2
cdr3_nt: TGTGCCAGCAGCTTAACCGGAGCGAGCACAGATACGCAGTATTTT
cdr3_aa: CASSLTGASTDTQYF

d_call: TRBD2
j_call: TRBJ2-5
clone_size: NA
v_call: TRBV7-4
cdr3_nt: TGTGCCAGCAGCTTAGTTGGGACTAGCGGGAGAGAGACCCAGTACTTC
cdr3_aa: CASSLVGTSGRETQYF

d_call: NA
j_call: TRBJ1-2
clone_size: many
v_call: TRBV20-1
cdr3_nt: TGCAGTGCTGGACTCCGGTATGTGTCCGGCTACACCTTC
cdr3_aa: CSAGLRYVSGYTF

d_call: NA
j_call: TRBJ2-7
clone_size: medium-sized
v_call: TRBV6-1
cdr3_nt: TGTGCCAGCAGTCCTAGGGGGACCCCCTACGAGCAGTACTTC
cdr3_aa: CASSPRGTPYEQYF

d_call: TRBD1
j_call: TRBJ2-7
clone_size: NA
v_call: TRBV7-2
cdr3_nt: TGTGCCAGCAGCCCCCGACAGGGTGGGAGCACTGCCTACGAGCAGTACTTC
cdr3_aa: CASSPRQGGSTAYEQYF

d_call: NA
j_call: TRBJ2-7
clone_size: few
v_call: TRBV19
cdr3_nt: TGTGCCAGTAGTTTCGGACTAAACAATGAGCAGTACTTC
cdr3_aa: CASSFGLNNEQYF

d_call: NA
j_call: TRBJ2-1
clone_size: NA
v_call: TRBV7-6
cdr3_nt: TGTGCCAGCGACAGACCTACCTACAATGAGCAGTTCTTC
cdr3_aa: CASDRPTYNEQFF

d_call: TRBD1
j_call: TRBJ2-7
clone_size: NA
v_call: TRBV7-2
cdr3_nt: TGTGCCAGCAGCTTTGGGACAGGGCACTCCTACGAGCAGTACTTC
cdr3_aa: CASSFGTGHSYEQYF

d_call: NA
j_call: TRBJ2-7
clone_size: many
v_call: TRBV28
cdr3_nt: TGTGCCAGCAGTTCATTGGACGGTTCCTACGAGCAGTACTTC
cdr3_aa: CASSSLDGSYEQYF

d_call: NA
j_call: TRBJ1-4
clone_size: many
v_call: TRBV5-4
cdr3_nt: TGTGCCAGCAGCGAACGAGGAGATGGAAAACTGTTTTTT
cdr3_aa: CASSERGDGKLFF

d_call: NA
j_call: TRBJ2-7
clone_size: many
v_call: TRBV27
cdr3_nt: TGTGCCAGCACCTCAAGGGGTAGTTCTAGCGAAGGCTACGAGCAGTACTTC
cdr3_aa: CASTSRGSSSEGYEQYF

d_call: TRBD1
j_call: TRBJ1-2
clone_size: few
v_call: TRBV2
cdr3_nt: TGTGCCAGCAGAGAACAGGGGGCAAGGGGCTACACCTTC
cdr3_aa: CASREQGARGYTF

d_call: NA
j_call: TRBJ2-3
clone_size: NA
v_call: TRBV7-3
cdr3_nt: TGTGCCAGCAGCTTAAATCCAGAAGATACGCAGTATTTT
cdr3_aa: CASSLNPEDTQYF

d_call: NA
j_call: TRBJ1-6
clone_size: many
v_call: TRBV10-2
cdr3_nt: TGCGCCAGCAGTGATCAGAAGACGGATCGTAATTCACCCCTCCACTTT
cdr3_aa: CASSDQKTDRNSPLHF

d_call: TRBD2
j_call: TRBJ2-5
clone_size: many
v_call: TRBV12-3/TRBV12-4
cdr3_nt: TGTGCCAGCAGTTTTGTGCCTAGCGGGATGGCTAGGCAAGAGACCCAGTACTTC
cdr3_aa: CASSFVPSGMARQETQYF

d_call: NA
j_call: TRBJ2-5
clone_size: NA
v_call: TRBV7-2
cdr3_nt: TGTGCCAGCAGCCCGAGACTTTCGGAAGAGACCCAGTACTTC
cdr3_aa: CASSPRLSEETQYF

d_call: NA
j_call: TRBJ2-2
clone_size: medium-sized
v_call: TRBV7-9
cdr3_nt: TGTGCCAGCAGCTACCCAGGGGGACTTCAAACCGGGGAGCTGTTTTTT
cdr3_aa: CASSYPGGLQTGELFF

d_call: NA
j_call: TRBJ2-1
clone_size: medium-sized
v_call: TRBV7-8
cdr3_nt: TGTGCCAGCAGCTTAGTGTTGACCCGATACGAGGAGCAGTTCTTC
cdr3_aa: CASSLVLTRYEEQFF

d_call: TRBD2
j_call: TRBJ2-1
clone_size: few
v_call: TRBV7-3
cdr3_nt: TGTGCCAGCAGCTTACGACTAGCGGGACGTTCCTACAATGAGCAGTTCTTC
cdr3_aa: CASSLRLAGRSYNEQFF

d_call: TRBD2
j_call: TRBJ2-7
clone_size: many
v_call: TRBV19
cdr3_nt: TGTGCCAGTACCTTAGCGGGAGGTAAAGGCTACGAGCAGTACTTC
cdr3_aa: CASTLAGGKGYEQYF

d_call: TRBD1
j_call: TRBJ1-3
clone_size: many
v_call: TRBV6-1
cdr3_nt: TGTGCCAGCAGTGAGGAAGACAGGGTTTCTGGAAACACCATATATTTT
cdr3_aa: CASSEEDRVSGNTIYF

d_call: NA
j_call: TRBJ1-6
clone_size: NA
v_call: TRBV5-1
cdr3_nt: TGCGCCATGCGGTATTCACCCCTCCACTTT
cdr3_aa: CAMRYSPLHF

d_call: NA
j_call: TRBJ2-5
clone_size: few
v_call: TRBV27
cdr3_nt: TGTGCCAGCAGTTTAGGGGCGGAGACCCAGTACTTC
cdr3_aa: CASSLGAETQYF

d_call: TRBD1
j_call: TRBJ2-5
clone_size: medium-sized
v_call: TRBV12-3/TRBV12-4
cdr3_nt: TGTGCCAGCAGTTGGACAGGGGGTGAGCAGTACTTC
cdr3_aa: CASSWTGGEQYF